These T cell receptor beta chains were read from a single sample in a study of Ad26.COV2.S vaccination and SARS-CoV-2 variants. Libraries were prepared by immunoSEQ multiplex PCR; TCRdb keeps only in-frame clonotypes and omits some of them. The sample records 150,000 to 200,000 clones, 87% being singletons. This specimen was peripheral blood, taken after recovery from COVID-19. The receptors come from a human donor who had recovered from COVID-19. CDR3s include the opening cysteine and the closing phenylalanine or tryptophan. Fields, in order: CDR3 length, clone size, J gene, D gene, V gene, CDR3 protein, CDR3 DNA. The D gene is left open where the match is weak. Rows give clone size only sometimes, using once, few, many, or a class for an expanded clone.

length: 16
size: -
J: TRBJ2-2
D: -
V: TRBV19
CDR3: CASSMGGGTNTGELFF
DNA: TGTGCCAGTAGTATGGGGGGAGGTACGAACACCGGGGAGCTGTTTTTT

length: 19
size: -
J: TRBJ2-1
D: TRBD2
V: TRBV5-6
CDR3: CASSWASGLSLGGYNEQFF
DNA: TGTGCCAGCAGCTGGGCTAGCGGGCTCAGCCTAGGCGGCTACAATGAGCAGTTCTTC

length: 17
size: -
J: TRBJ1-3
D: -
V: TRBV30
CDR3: CAWSARSRGFSGNTIYF
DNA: TGTGCCTGGAGCGCAAGGTCTAGGGGGTTCTCTGGAAACACCATATATTTT

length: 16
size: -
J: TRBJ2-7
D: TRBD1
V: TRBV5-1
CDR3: CASSLARQGRTHEQYF
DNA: TGCGCCAGCAGCTTGGCCCGACAGGGAAGAACCCACGAGCAGTACTTC

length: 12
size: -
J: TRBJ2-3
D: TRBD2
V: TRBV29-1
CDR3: CSAAGGPDTQYF
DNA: TGCAGCGCCGCGGGGGGGCCTGATACGCAGTATTTT

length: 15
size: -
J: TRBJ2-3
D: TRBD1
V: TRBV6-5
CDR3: CASKGGTGRTDTQYF
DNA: TGTGCCAGCAAAGGGGGGACAGGGAGGACAGATACGCAGTATTTT

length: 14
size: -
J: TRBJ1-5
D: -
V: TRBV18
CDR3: CASSPGWGSQPQHF
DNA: TGTGCCAGCTCACCAGGATGGGGCAGTCAGCCCCAGCATTTT

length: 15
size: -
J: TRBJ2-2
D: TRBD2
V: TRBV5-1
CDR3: CASSGLAENTGELFF
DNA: TGCGCCAGCAGCGGACTAGCGGAAAACACCGGGGAGCTGTTTTTT

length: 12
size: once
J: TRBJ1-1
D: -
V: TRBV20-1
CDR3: CSASTGPTEAFF
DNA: TGCAGTGCGAGTACAGGGCCCACTGAAGCTTTCTTT

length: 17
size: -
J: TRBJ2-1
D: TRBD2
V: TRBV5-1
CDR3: CASSPTSGRASYNEQFF
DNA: TGCGCCAGCAGCCCGACTAGCGGGAGGGCATCCTACAATGAGCAGTTCTTC

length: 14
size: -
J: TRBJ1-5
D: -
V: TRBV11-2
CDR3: CASSSASGNQPQHF
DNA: TGTGCCAGCAGCTCCGCGTCAGGCAATCAGCCCCAGCATTTT

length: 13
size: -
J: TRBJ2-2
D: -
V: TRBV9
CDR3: CASSVEGTGELFF
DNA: TGTGCCAGCAGCGTAGAAGGGACCGGGGAGCTGTTTTTT

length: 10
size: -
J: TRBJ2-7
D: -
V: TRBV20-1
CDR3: CSASLGEQYF
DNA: TGCAGTGCCTCCTTGGGCGAGCAGTACTTC

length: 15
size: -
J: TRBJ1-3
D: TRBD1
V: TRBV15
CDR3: CATSRIGTAGNTIYF
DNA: TGTGCCACCAGCAGAATCGGGACAGCCGGAAACACCATATATTTT

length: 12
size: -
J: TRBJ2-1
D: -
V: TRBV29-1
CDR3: CSVEGLAGKQFF
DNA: TGCAGCGTTGAGGGTTTGGCGGGAAAGCAGTTCTTC

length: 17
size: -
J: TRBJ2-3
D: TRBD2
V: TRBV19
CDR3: CASSISGGPTYTDTQYF
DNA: TGTGCCAGTAGTATAAGCGGGGGGCCTACATACACAGATACGCAGTATTTT

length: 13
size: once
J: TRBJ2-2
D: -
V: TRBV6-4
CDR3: CASSEGNTGELFF
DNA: TGTGCCAGCAGTGAGGGGAACACCGGGGAGCTGTTTTTT

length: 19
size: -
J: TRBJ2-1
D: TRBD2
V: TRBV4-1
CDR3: CASTLDPSGGAGSYNEQFF
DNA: TGCGCCAGCACCCTGGACCCCTCCGGGGGGGCGGGGTCCTACAATGAGCAGTTCTTC

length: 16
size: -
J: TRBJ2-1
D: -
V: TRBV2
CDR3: CASSQMGRPPGNEQFF
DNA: TGTGCCAGCAGTCAGATGGGCAGGCCGCCGGGCAATGAGCAGTTCTTC

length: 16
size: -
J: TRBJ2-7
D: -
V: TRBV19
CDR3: CASSLTISPLLYEQYF
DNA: TGTGCCAGTAGCTTAACGATATCGCCACTACTCTACGAGCAGTACTTC

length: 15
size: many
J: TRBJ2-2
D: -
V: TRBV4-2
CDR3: CASSQSAGDTGELFF
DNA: TGTGCCAGCAGCCAGTCAGCAGGGGACACCGGGGAGCTGTTTTTT

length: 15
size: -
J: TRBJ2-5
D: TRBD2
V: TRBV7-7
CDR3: CASSLGRLAGETQYF
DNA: TGTGCCAGCAGCTTGGGTCGACTAGCGGGAGAGACCCAGTACTTC

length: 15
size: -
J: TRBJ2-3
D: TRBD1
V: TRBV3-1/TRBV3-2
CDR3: CASSPGTGRGDTQYF
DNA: TGTGCCAGCAGCCCCGGGACAGGGAGAGGAGATACGCAGTATTTT

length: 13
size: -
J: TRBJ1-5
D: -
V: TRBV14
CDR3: CASSQGNNQPQHF
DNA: TGTGCCAGCAGCCAGGGGAATAATCAGCCCCAGCATTTT

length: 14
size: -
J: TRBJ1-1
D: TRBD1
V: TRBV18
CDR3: CASSPGQGETEAFF
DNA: TGTGCCAGCTCACCGGGACAGGGAGAGACTGAAGCTTTCTTT

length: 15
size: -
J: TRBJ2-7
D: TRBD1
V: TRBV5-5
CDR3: CASSPQGVVSYEQYF
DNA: TGTGCCAGCAGCCCTCAGGGGGTGGTTTCCTACGAGCAGTACTTC

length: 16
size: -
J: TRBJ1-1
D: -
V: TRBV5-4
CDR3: CASSLDGGSMNTEAFF
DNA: TGTGCCAGCAGCTTAGACGGCGGCAGCATGAACACTGAAGCTTTCTTT